Below are 29 T cell receptor beta chains sequenced from a single sample in a study of radiotherapy plus CTLA-4 blockade in lung cancer. The assay was immunoSEQ multiplex PCR, and TCRdb's table has in-frame clones only and misses some. The repertoire holds over 60,000 clones, with more than 85% as singletons. This material consisted of peripheral blood, taken from a patient treated with radiotherapy plus ipilimumab. The receptors were gathered from a human donor with non-small cell lung cancer who had stable disease on radiotherapy plus ipilimumab.

The chain links TRBV29-1 to TRBJ1-1; TRBD1 is a possible D gene (5 bases). Germline-derived CDR1 and CDR2 are SQVTM and ANQGSEA. Between the trimmed V and J ends, which lost 5 bases and 4 bases, there was a span of 17 bases. This CDR3 has 14 residues. The DNA for the CDR3 is TGCAGCGTTCGGGTCGGGGGAGAGGCCACTGAAGCTTTCTTT. Translating it yields CSVRVGGEATEAFF.

This rearrangement joins TRBV2 to TRBJ1-3, with TRBD1 matching over 10 bases. Germline trimming cut 4 bases from V and 2 bases from J; bases unmatched to any gene: 5. Germline V gives CDR1 SNHLY, CDR2 FYNNEI. This CDR3 contains 16 residues. The CDR3 coding sequence is TGTGCCAGCAGTGTGACAGGGGGCAGCACTGGAAACACCATATATTTT. It codes for CASSVTGGSTGNTIYF.

The V and J genes are TRBV5-4 and TRBJ2-2; 8 bases agree with TRBD1. The CDR3 is made up of 18 amino acids. Looked up from germline, CDR1 is SGHNT and CDR2 is YYREEE (reference sequence). Losses at the gene ends were 0 bases for V and 1 base for J; bases not matched to a gene: 8. The CDR3 DNA reads TGTGCCAGCAGCTTGGGGACAGGGCGATCTTTGAACACCGGGGAGCTGTTTTTT. Protein product: CASSLGTGRSLNTGELFF.

V usage is TRBV2 and J usage is TRBJ2-3; D not resolved. This CDR3 is 14 amino acids long. The V gene's germline CDR1 is SNHLY and CDR2 FYNNEI. The V and J ends lost 6 bases and 2 bases respectively, with 12 bases between them. CDR3 loop: CASSYGISTDTQYF. CDR3 DNA: TGTGCCAGCAGCTATGGCATCTCCACAGATACGCAGTATTTT.

This chain uses TRBV5-1 with TRBJ2-2; 11 bases line up with TRBD1. The CDR3 spans 17 residues. Germline V gene sequence: CDR1 SGHRS, CDR2 YFSETQ. V lost 4 bases and J lost 1; bases outside the gene matches: 6. CDR3 sequence (DNA): TGCGCCAGCAGCCCCGGGACAGGGGGTAAGAACACCGGGGAGCTGTTTTTT. It encodes CASSPGTGGKNTGELFF.

The V and J genes are TRBV6-5 and TRBJ2-7; a weak D match, TRBD1 (6 bases). Germline lookup yields CDR1 MNHEY and CDR2 SVGAGI. The CDR3 loop spans 14 amino acids. V was pared by 2 bases and J by 4 bases, with 12 bases between. Here the CDR3 reads CASSYGQGSYEQYF. CDR3 bases: TGTGCCAGCAGTTACGGCCAGGGGAGTTACGAGCAGTACTTC.

This clone was seen only once. The chain joins TRBV7-9 to TRBJ1-2; D is unclear. The CDR3 is 13 amino acids. V dropped 4 bases and J dropped 0 bases, with 6 bases sitting between them. The germline V gene has CDR1 SEHNR and CDR2 FQNEAQ (reference sequence). The CDR3: CASSWATNYGYTF. The CDR3 coding sequence is TGTGCCAGCAGCTGGGCTACTAACTATGGCTACACCTTC. The entire variable domain, with the rest obtained from reference TRBV7-9 and TRBJ1-2, is as follows: DTGVSQNPRHKITKRGQNVTFRCDPISEHNRLYWYRQTLGQGPEFLTYFQNEAQLEKSRLLSDRFSAERPKGSFSTLEIQRTEQGDSAMYLCASSWATNYGYTFGSGTRLTVV.

The V call is TRBV27, the J call TRBJ2-2; 7 bases map to TRBD2. Germline assignment: CDR1 MNHEY and CDR2 SMNVEV (reference sequence). V gave up 1 base and J gave up 6 bases; unmatched junction bases: 8. The length of the CDR3 is 16 residues. The chain's CDR3 is CASSLLAGEASGELFF. Here the CDR3 DNA reads TGTGCCAGCAGTTTATTGGCGGGGGAAGCCTCCGGGGAGCTGTTTTTT.

This rearrangement joins TRBV5-1 to TRBJ1-4; TRBD1 matches 7 bases. Germline values: CDR1 SGHRS, CDR2 YFSETQ. J was trimmed by 3 bases and V by 4 bases; bases with no gene match: 18. The CDR3 contains 19 residues. This CDR3 is CASSETPGQTYTANEKLFF. The DNA of the CDR3 is TGCGCCAGCAGCGAAACTCCGGGACAGACTTACACTGCTAATGAAAAACTGTTTTTT.

V gene TRBV6-5 combines with J gene TRBJ1-2; the match to TRBD1 covers 11 bases. Looked up from germline, CDR1 is MNHEY and CDR2 is SVGAGI. The CDR3 runs to 15 residues. J lost 8 bases, V lost 5 bases, and 10 bases had no gene match. The CDR3 sequence: CASSPGTGGRRGYTF. The CDR3 DNA follows: TGTGCCAGCAGTCCCGGGACAGGGGGAAGGAGAGGCTACACCTTC.

As regards this clone: At one of its ends the junction is not consistent with the germline gene, which may arise from a read error. This sequence joins TRBV7-8 and TRBJ2-2, with D possibly being TRBD2 (6 bases). Germline loops: CDR1 SGHVS, CDR2 FQNEAQ. The CDR3 spans 16 residues. The CDR3 DNA reads TGTGCCAGCAGCCTAGCCCGCGGGGCGAACACCGGGGAGCTGTTTTTT. It specifies CASSLARGANTGELFF. The entire variable domain, with the rest obtained from reference TRBV7-8 and TRBJ2-2, is as follows: GAGVSQSPRYKVAKRGQDVALRCDPISGHVSLFWYQQALGQGPEFLTYFQNEAQLDKSGLPSDRFFAERPEGSVSTLKIQRTQQEDSAVYLCASSLARGANTGELFFGEGSRLTVL.

The chain employs TRBV5-4 and TRBJ2-5, with 11 positions matching TRBD1. Germline trimming cut 1 base from V and 5 bases from J; bases unmatched to any gene: 7. The CDR3 runs to 16 residues. Germline assignment: CDR1 SGHNT and CDR2 YYREEE (reference sequence). The CDR3 bases are TGTGCCAGCAGCTTGTCGGACAGGGGGCGGGGTGAGACCCAGTACTTC. Residues: CASSLSDRGRGETQYF.

The chain uses TRBV18 and TRBJ2-5; D is perhaps TRBD1 or TRBD2 (5 bases each). V was clipped by 5 bases and J by 3 bases, with 13 bases between them. The CDR3 has 14 amino acids. Germline CDR1 reads KGHSH; CDR2 reads LQKENI. In DNA form, the CDR3 reads TGTGCCAGCTCATTGTCCCTGGGGGAAGAGACCCAGTACTTC. Amino acid sequence: CASSLSLGEETQYF.

This clone was picked up a small number of times. V is TRBV5-6 and J is TRBJ2-2; D tentatively reads TRBD1 or TRBD2 (5 bases each). This CDR3 region has 14 residues. In germline, CDR1 is SGHDT, CDR2 YYEEEE. Trimming shortened V by 4 bases and J by 9 bases, and 16 bases separated the two germline ends. The CDR3 protein is CASSTGTPTRELFF. In nucleotides, the CDR3 is TGTGCCAGCAGCACCGGGACCCCGACTAGGGAGCTGTTTTTT.

V is TRBV29-1 and J is TRBJ1-1; a possible D gene is TRBD1 (6 bases). Per germline, CDR1 SQVTM and CDR2 ANQGSEA. V gave up 7 bases and J gave up 5 bases, with 20 bases separating them. CDR3 length: 14 amino acids. The CDR3 sequence: CSANSGGAGTEAFF. The CDR3 DNA reads as TGCAGCGCAAATAGCGGGGGGGCGGGAACTGAAGCTTTCTTT. The complete variable domain, with remaining parts taken from reference TRBV29-1 and TRBJ1-1, reads SAVISQKPSRDICQRGTSLTIQCQVDSQVTMMFWYRQQPGQSLTLIATANQGSEATYESGFVIDKFPISRPNLTFSTLTVSNMSPEDSSIYLCSANSGGAGTEAFFGQGTRLTVV.

The J gene is TRBJ2-1, the V gene TRBV19; maybe TRBD1 (6 bases). Trimming left V 5 bases short and J 2 bases short, with 16 bases between. This CDR3 comprises 16 residues. Germline V gene sequence: CDR1 LNHDA, CDR2 SQIVND (reference sequence). The CDR3 reads CASSQTGKGTYNEQFF. In DNA form, the CDR3 reads TGTGCCAGTAGTCAAACAGGGAAAGGGACCTACAATGAGCAGTTCTTC.

This clone was seen only a few times. This chain joins TRBV4-1 and TRBJ2-3, with unresolved D. The CDR3 length is 17 residues. The germline V and J ends were trimmed by 1 base and 0 bases, with 14 bases remaining between them. Germline CDR1 is MGHRA and CDR2 is YSYEKL. The CDR3 reads CASSQANLGISTDTQYF. The DNA for the CDR3 is TGCGCCAGCAGCCAAGCAAACCTGGGCATAAGCACAGATACGCAGTATTTT.

This clone has a single count. CDR3 bases: TGTGCCAGCAGCTTAGCGGGCTCTGGGGCCAACGTCCTGACTTTC. As protein: CASSLAGSGANVLTF. V is TRBV7-9 and J is TRBJ2-6; D ambiguous. This CDR3 spans 15 amino acids. CDR1 and CDR2 (germline): SEHNR, FQNEAQ (reference sequence). The ends were cut back, 0 bases at V and 0 bases at J, with 3 bases in the middle.

This sequence joins TRBV10-2 and TRBJ2-3, with 7 bases matching TRBD1. V shed 4 bases and J 5 bases; nucleotides not matched to a gene: 12. This CDR3 region has 16 residues. Germline loops: CDR1 WSHSY, CDR2 SAAADI. CDR3 sequence reads: CASSGGQILGGDTQYF. The CDR3 DNA sequence: TGCGCCAGCAGTGGGGGACAGATCCTCGGAGGAGATACGCAGTATTTT.

This clone was found once. V usage is TRBV2 and J usage is TRBJ1-2; maybe TRBD1 (6 bases). Deletions cut 3 bases from V and 7 bases from J, with 12 bases between. The CDR3 is 13 amino acids. Looked up from germline, CDR1 is SNHLY and CDR2 is FYNNEI. As DNA, the CDR3 is TGTGCCAGCAGTGAGGGGGGCATCGGTGGCTACACCTTC. Its protein is CASSEGGIGGYTF.

This chain uses TRBV18 with TRBJ1-4, with D possibly matching TRBD1 (6 bases). The CDR3 contains 15 residues. V lost 4 bases to trimming and J lost 4 bases, with 13 bases between them. Germline CDR1 reads KGHSH; CDR2 reads LQKENI. The CDR3 here is CASSLGGRVNEKLFF. Here the CDR3 DNA reads TGTGCCAGCTCACTAGGGGGGCGTGTTAATGAAAAACTGTTTTTT.

The rearrangement uses TRBV11-2 and TRBJ1-3; no clear D. This CDR3 has 17 amino acids. Germline V gene data show CDR1 as SGHAT and CDR2 as FQNNGV. V was shortened by 4 bases and J by 0 bases, with 16 bases between the two germline ends. CDR3 DNA: TGTGCCAGCAGCTCGGAGGGAATACCTCTCTCTGGAAACACCATATATTTT. It encodes CASSSEGIPLSGNTIYF.

CDR3 sequence: CASSEGRFYGYTF. The CDR3 DNA is TGTGCCAGCAGTGAGGGCAGGTTCTATGGCTACACCTTC. The rearrangement links TRBV6-1 to TRBJ1-2; D not resolved. Between the trimmed V and J ends, which lost 3 bases and 4 bases, there was a span of 9 bases. CDR1 MNHNS and CDR2 SASEGT come from the germline V gene. The CDR3 runs to 13 residues.

The V and J genes are TRBV5-1 and TRBJ2-2, with 11 nucleotides matching TRBD2. The CDR3 has 16 amino acids. Germline assignment: CDR1 SGHRS and CDR2 YFSETQ. V lost 4 bases, J lost 4 bases, and 6 bases stayed unmatched. As DNA, the CDR3 is TGCGCCAGCAGCACGACTAGCGGGGTAGGCACCGGGGAGCTGTTTTTT. This codes for CASSTTSGVGTGELFF.

This clone was seen only once. The chain carries TRBV28 and TRBJ1-5, with D tentatively TRBD1 (6 bases). The V end was cut by 6 bases, the J end by 1 base, with 13 bases between. Per the germline V gene, CDR1 is MDHEN and CDR2 is SYDVKM. The CDR3 runs 15 residues. This chain's CDR3 is CASRASTGSNQPQHF. The CDR3 DNA reads as TGTGCCAGCAGAGCCTCCACAGGGAGCAATCAGCCCCAGCATTTT.

In its sample, this clone was seen once. Here the CDR3 DNA reads TGTGCCAGCAGTGTCCGAGGGGGTGTGGGCACTGAAGCTTTCTTT. Residues: CASSVRGGVGTEAFF. This sequence joins TRBV6-1 and TRBJ1-1; D may be TRBD1 (6 bases). Trimming removed 4 bases from V and 4 bases from J, with 16 bases in between. The CDR3 length is 15 residues. Germline values: CDR1 MNHNS, CDR2 SASEGT.

This clone occurred a few times. J is TRBJ2-1 and V is TRBV5-7; 8 bases map to TRBD2. TRBV5-7 is given ORF status, its function remaining uncertain. This CDR3 region has 15 residues. V was pared by 4 bases and J by 8 bases, with 11 bases of the junction left unmatched. CDR3 nucleotide sequence: TGTGCCAGCAGCCGCGAGATAGCGGGGAGCGATGAGCAGTTCTTC. It translates to CASSREIAGSDEQFF.

V gene TRBV7-2 combines with J gene TRBJ1-4; D not resolved. With 5 bases removed from V and 4 bases from J, the gap between germline ends came to 17 bases. The germline V gene encodes CDR1 SGHTA and CDR2 FQGNSA. This CDR3 contains 16 residues. The CDR3 spells CASSPAARQVNEKLFF. For the CDR3, the DNA is TGTGCCAGCAGCCCCGCCGCCAGACAAGTTAATGAAAAACTGTTTTTT.

CDR3 loop: CASSLARLTDTQYF. The CDR3 coding sequence is TGCGCCAGCAGCTTGGCCAGGTTAACAGATACGCAGTATTTT. V and J are TRBV5-1 and TRBJ2-3; no firm D call. Trimming left V 0 bases short and J 3 bases short, with 8 bases between. Germline lookup yields CDR1 SGHRS and CDR2 YFSETQ. This CDR3 has 14 amino acids.